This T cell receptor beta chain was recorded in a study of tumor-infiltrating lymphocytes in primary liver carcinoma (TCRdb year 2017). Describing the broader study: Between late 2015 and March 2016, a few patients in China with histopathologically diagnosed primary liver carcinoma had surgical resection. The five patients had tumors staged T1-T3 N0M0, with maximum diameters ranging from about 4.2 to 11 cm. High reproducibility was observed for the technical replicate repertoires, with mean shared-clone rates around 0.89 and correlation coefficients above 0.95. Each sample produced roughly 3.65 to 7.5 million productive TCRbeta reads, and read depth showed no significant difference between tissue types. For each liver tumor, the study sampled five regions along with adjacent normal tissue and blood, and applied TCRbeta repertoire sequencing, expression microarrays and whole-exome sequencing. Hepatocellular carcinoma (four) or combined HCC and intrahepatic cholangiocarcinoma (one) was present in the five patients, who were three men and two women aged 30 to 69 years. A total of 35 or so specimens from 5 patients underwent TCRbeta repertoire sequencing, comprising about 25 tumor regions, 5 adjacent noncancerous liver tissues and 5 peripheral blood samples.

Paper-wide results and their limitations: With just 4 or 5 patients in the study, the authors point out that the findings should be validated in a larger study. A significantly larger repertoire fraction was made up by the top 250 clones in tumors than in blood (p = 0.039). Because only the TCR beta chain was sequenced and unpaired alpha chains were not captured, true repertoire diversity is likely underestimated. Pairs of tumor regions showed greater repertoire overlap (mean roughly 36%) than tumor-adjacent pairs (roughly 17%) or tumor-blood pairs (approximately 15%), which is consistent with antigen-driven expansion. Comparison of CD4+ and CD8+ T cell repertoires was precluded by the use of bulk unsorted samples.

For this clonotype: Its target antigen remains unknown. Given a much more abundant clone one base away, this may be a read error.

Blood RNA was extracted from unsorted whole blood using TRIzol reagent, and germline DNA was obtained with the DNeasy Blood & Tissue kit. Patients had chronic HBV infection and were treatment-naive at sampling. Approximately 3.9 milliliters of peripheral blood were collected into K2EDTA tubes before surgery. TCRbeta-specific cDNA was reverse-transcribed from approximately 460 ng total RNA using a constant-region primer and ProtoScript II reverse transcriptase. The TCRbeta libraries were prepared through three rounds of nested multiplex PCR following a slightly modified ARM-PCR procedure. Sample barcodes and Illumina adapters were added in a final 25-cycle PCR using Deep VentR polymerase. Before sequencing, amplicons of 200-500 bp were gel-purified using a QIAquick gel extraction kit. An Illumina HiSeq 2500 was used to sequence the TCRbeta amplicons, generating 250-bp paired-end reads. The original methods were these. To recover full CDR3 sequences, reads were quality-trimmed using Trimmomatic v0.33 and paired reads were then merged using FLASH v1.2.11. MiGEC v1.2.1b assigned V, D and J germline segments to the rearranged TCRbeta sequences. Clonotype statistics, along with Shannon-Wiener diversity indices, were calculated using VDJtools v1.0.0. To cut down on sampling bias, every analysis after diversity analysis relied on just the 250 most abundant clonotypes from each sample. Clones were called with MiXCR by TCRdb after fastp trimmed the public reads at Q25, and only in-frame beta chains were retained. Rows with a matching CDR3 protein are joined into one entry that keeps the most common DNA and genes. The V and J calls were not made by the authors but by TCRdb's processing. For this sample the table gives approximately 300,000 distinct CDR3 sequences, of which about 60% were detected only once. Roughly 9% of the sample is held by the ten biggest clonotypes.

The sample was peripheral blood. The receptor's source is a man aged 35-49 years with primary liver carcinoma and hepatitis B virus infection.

The sequence in DNA is TGTGCCAGCAACTCCCCCAGGGGGCTAGTAGGGGAGACCCAGTACTTC. This sequence encodes CASNSPRGLVGETQYF. The rearranged chain carries TRBV11-2 and TRBJ2-5; TRBD1 agrees with 8 junctional bases. Clipping removes 7 bases from V and 5 bases from J, with 15 as the unmatched junction base count. The CDR3 sequence holds 16 residues, the cysteine and phenylalanine included. The read is trimmed to its CDR3 DNA, 48 bases read in frame from base 1. According to the germline V gene, CDR1 reads SGHAT and CDR2 reads FQNNGV.